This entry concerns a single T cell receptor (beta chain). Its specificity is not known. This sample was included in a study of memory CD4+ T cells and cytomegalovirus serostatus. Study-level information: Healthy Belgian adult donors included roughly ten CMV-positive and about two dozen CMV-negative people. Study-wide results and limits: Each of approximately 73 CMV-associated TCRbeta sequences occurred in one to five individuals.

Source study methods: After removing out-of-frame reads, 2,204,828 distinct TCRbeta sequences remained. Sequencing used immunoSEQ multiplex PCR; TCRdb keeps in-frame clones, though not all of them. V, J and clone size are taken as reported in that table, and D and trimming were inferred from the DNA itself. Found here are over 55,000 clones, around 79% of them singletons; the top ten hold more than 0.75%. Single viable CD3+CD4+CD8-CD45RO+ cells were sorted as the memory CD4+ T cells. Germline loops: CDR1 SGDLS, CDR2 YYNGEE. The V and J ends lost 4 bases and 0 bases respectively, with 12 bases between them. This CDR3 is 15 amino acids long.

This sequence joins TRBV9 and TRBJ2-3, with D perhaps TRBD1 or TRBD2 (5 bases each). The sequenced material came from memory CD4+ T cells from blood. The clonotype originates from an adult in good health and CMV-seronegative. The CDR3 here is CASSSRDASTDTQYF. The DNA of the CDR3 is TGTGCCAGCAGCTCCCGGGACGCTAGCACAGATACGCAGTATTTT.